Each of the 9 T cell receptor beta chains below was sequenced from the same sample in a study of spatial heterogeneity in lung cancer. Using its own MiXCR run on the 5' RACE reads, TCRdb lists one record per CDR3 protein. This sample has tens of thousands of distinct CDR3 sequences, with about 3.3% found just once. The time point here: sample taken at primary tumor resection. From tumor, nontumor lung or frozen PBMC, whole RNA was taken unsorted for sequencing. This specimen was PBMCs, taken at surgery. The receptors were gathered from a female donor with early-stage non-small cell lung cancer.

This clonotype was counted many times. This chain uses TRBV5-4 with TRBJ1-1, with a possible D match to TRBD1 (5 bases). Trimming left V 2 bases short and J 6 bases short, with 11 bases between. CDR1 is SGHNT and CDR2 is YYREEE in the germline V gene (reference sequence). The CDR3 spans 13 residues. The CDR3 spells CASSLDQGPEAFF. The CDR3 bases are TGTGCCAGCAGCTTAGATCAGGGTCCTGAAGCTTTCTTT.

The sample holds many counts of this clonotype. The chain couples TRBV7-2 to TRBJ1-1; no reliable D call. V was trimmed by 1 base and J by 0 bases, leaving 18 bases between them. Germline CDR1 is SGHTA and CDR2 is FQGNSA. The CDR3 has 18 residues. The DNA of the CDR3 is TGTGCCAGCAGCTTAGTCCCGGTTGGATCAGGAGTGAACACTGAAGCTTTCTTT. Residues: CASSLVPVGSGVNTEAFF.

This clonotype was detected many times. This rearrangement joins TRBV2 to TRBJ2-2, with 15 bases identical to TRBD2. CDR1 and CDR2 (germline): SNHLY, FYNNEI. J lost 4 bases, V lost 10 bases, and 7 bases had no gene match. The CDR3 runs to 16 residues. CDR3 bases: TGTGCCACCAGGGGGACTAGCGGGAGGAGCACCGGGGAGCTGTTTTTT. It codes for CATRGTSGRSTGELFF.

This clonotype was observed many times. CDR3 loop: CASSESGGSSYNEQFF. CDR3 DNA: TGCGCCAGCAGTGAGTCTGGCGGGAGCTCCTACAATGAGCAGTTCTTC. The V and J genes are TRBV10-2 and TRBJ2-1, with TRBD2 matching 7 bases. The germline V gene has CDR1 WSHSY and CDR2 SAAADI. This CDR3 comprises 16 residues. J lost 0 bases, V lost 0 bases, and 2 bases had no gene match.

This clonotype showed up many times. The CDR3 coding sequence is TGTGCCAGCAGGTTCGGGGACACCGGGGAGCTGTTTTTT. This sequence encodes CASRFGDTGELFF. The genes are TRBV2 and TRBJ2-2; TRBD2 is a possible D gene (5 bases). The germline V gene has CDR1 SNHLY and CDR2 FYNNEI. The CDR3 consists of 13 residues. Trimming removed 6 bases from V and 3 bases from J, with 8 bases in between.

Ten or more counts support this clonotype. The chain uses TRBV27 and TRBJ2-5, with TRBD1 as a possible D gene (5 bases). The CDR3 is 13 amino acids. V shed 3 bases and J shed 4 bases, with 9 bases lying between them. CDR1 is MNHEY, CDR2 SMNVEV, per germline (reference sequence). The CDR3 loop is CASSFQGGETQYF. CDR3 DNA: TGTGCCAGCAGTTTCCAGGGCGGAGAGACCCAGTACTTC.

This clonotype was recorded a few times. This chain uses TRBV6-5 with TRBJ2-1; 9 bases align to TRBD1. V was pared by 0 bases and J by 6 bases, with 6 bases of the junction left unmatched. The CDR3 extends over 16 amino acids. Germline V gene lookup returns CDR1 MNHEY and CDR2 SVGAGI. The CDR3 DNA reads TGTGCCAGCAGTTACTCCGGGACAGGGCTTGGCAATGAGCAGTTCTTC. Amino acid sequence: CASSYSGTGLGNEQFF.

This clonotype was seen many times. The chain links TRBV9 to TRBJ2-2; no reliable D call. Per germline, CDR1 SGDLS and CDR2 YYNGEE. This CDR3 is built from 14 residues. The V gene lost 0 bases and the J gene lost 3 bases, with 6 bases spanning the gap. The CDR3 region is CASSVGADTGELFF. The CDR3, as DNA: TGTGCCAGCAGCGTAGGGGCGGACACCGGGGAGCTGTTTTTT. Using reference TRBV9 and TRBJ2-2 for the parts outside the CDR3, the full variable domain is DSGVTQTPKHLITATGQRVTLRCSPRSGDLSVYWYQQSLDQGLQFLIQYYNGEERAKGNILERFSAQQFPDLHSELNLSSLELGDSALYFCASSVGADTGELFFGEGSRLTVL.

Many counts were recorded for this clonotype. The J gene is TRBJ2-1, the V gene TRBV11-2, with 12 bases lining up with TRBD2. CDR3 length: 19 residues. Germline assignment: CDR1 SGHAT and CDR2 FQNNGV. Losses at the gene ends were 5 bases for V and 0 bases for J; bases not matched to a gene: 11. The CDR3 DNA is TGTGCCAGCAGCGTCAGACTAGCGGGAGTACTTAGCTCCTACAATGAGCAGTTCTTC. Its translation is CASSVRLAGVLSSYNEQFF.